Following are 12 T cell receptor beta chains from one sample sequenced in a study of T cell responses to AZD1222 COVID-19 vaccine. Produced via immunoSEQ multiplex PCR; TCRdb's table is partial and in-frame only. Among 110,000 or so clones listed, around 93% were seen once. The sequenced sample was peripheral blood, obtained on day 0 of AZD1222 vaccination. The receptors were sampled from an adult in good health.

The V and J genes are TRBV30 and TRBJ1-1, with D possibly TRBD1 on 6 matching bases. Germline loops: CDR1 GTSNPN, CDR2 SVGIG (reference sequence). V was cut by 2 bases and J by 3 bases, with 16 bases left in between. This CDR3 is built from 15 residues. The CDR3 region has the DNA TGTGCCTGGAGTCGACCAGGGGAGGGGGACACTGAAGCTTTCTTT. Translating gives CAWSRPGEGDTEAFF.

The J gene is TRBJ1-2, the V gene TRBV27, with TRBD1 matching 9 bases. Germline CDR1 is MNHEY and CDR2 is SMNVEV (reference sequence). The V gene end was trimmed by 6 bases and the J gene end by 8 bases; junction bases not matched to a gene: 10. The CDR3 loop spans 14 amino acids. The CDR3 reads CASRGLRQGGGYTF. The DNA of the CDR3 is TGTGCCAGCAGGGGGTTACGACAGGGGGGCGGCTACACCTTC.

The chain employs TRBV6-5 and TRBJ2-7; D possibly matches TRBD1 or TRBD2 (5 bases each). CDR3 length: 15 residues. CDR1 MNHEY and CDR2 SVGAGI come from the germline V gene. Trimming took off 6 bases at V and 6 bases at J, with 21 bases between the two ends. CDR3 DNA: TGTGCCAGCAGGGGACCTCTCGGGGTCGCGGGCGAGCAGTACTTC. Translated, it gives CASRGPLGVAGEQYF.

The J gene is TRBJ1-6, the V gene TRBV12-5; D is perhaps TRBD1 (5 bases). V was cut by 0 bases and J by 9 bases, with 15 bases left in between. Per germline, CDR1 LGHNT and CDR2 FRNRAP. The CDR3 spans 16 residues. The CDR3 is CASGLVQGAGISPLHF. The DNA for the CDR3 is TGTGCTAGTGGTTTGGTCCAAGGGGCAGGGATTTCACCCCTCCACTTT.

This clone is a singleton in its sample. This rearrangement joins TRBV18 to TRBJ1-1; TRBD1 aligns across 7 bases. In germline, CDR1 is KGHSH, CDR2 LQKENI. This CDR3 spans 15 amino acids. V gave up 3 bases and J gave up 1 base; unmatched junction bases: 5. CDR3 loop: CASSPQRQGNTEAFF. CDR3 DNA sequence: TGTGCCAGCTCACCCCAGAGACAGGGGAACACTGAAGCTTTCTTT. The full variable domain, rest sourced from reference TRBV18 and TRBJ1-1, is NAGVMQNPRHLVRRRGQEARLRCSPMKGHSHVYWYRQLPEEGLKFMVYLQKENIIDESGMPKERFSAEFPKEGPSILRIQQVVRGDSAAYFCASSPQRQGNTEAFFGQGTRLTVV.

The CDR3 is CASSPIGAVPYFNTEAFF. The CDR3 DNA follows: TGTGCCAGCTCTCCCATCGGCGCCGTCCCCTACTTTAACACTGAAGCTTTCTTT. The chain has TRBV18 and TRBJ1-1; D gene uncertain. Trimming cost V 6 bases and J 2 bases, with 25 bases left between them. This CDR3 has 18 amino acids. Germline CDR1 is KGHSH and CDR2 is LQKENI.

This clone was seen at least ten times. The genes are TRBV2 and TRBJ2-7; tentative D call: TRBD1 (5 bases). Germline V lookup: CDR1 SNHLY, CDR2 FYNNEI. The germline V and J ends were trimmed by 6 bases and 6 bases, with 9 bases remaining between them. The CDR3 length is 11 residues. CDR3 loop: CASRPTAEQYF. In DNA, the CDR3 is TGTGCCAGCAGACCGACAGCCGAGCAGTACTTC.

Remarks on this clone: Other DNA sequences in this specimen translate into the identical CDR3. The rearrangement uses TRBV7-2 and TRBJ1-2, with 7 bases fitting TRBD1. The CDR3 runs 13 residues. Germline-derived CDR1 and CDR2 are SGHTA and FQGNSA. V was pared by 5 bases and J by 4 bases, with 4 bases of the junction left unmatched. CDR3 sequence: CASSPGTAYGYTF. The CDR3 nucleotides read TGTGCCAGCAGCCCTGGGACAGCCTATGGCTACACCTTC. Combining the CDR3 with reference TRBV7-2 and TRBJ1-2 gives the whole variable domain GAGVSQSPSNKVTEKGKDVELRCDPISGHTALYWYRQSLGQGLEFLIYFQGNSAPDKSGLPSDRFSAERTGGSVSTLTIQRTQQEDSAVYLCASSPGTAYGYTFGSGTRLTVV.

The J gene is TRBJ1-1, the V gene TRBV6-1; D gene uncertain. The CDR3 totals 14 residues. Germline assignment: CDR1 MNHNS and CDR2 SASEGT. With 1 base removed from V and 1 base from J, the gap between germline ends came to 7 bases. The CDR3 coding sequence is TGTGCCAGCAGTGAAGGCTACAGGAACACTGAAGCTTTCTTT. Protein product: CASSEGYRNTEAFF.

The chain has TRBV7-6 and TRBJ2-1, with 10 bases matching TRBD2. Trimming removed 3 bases from V and 10 bases from J; junction bases left unmatched: 9. The CDR3 extends over 15 amino acids. CDR1 is SGHVS, CDR2 FNYEAQ, per germline. CDR3 DNA sequence: TGTGCCAGCAGCTTTCGAGCGGGAGGGCCAGGAGAGCAGTTCTTC. This gives the protein CASSFRAGGPGEQFF. Together with reference TRBV7-6 and TRBJ2-1, the CDR3 gives the full variable domain: GAGVSQSPRYKVTKRGQDVALRCDPISGHVSLYWYRQALGQGPEFLTYFNYEAQQDKSGLPNDRFSAERPEGSISTLTIQRTEQRDSAMYRCASSFRAGGPGEQFFGPGTRLTVL.

The chain combines TRBV3-1 (or the pseudogene TRBV3-2) with TRBJ1-5; the D is unclear. The CDR3 consists of 18 residues. The germline V and J ends were trimmed by 6 bases and 0 bases, with 21 bases remaining between them. CDR1 and CDR2 from the germline V gene are LGHDT and YNNKEL (reference sequence). The CDR3 DNA sequence: TGTGCCAGCAGACTCCTTCTCCCCGGCGTCTATAGCAATCAGCCCCAGCATTTT. It yields the protein CASRLLLPGVYSNQPQHF.

The chain employs TRBV9 and TRBJ2-7; D is undetermined. CDR3 size: 13 residues. Trimming took 1 base from V and 3 from J, leaving 8 bases between them. Per the germline V gene, CDR1 is SGDLS and CDR2 is YYNGEE. The CDR3 coding sequence is TGTGCCAGCAGCGTATCAGGAGACTACGAGCAGTACTTC. It is translated as CASSVSGDYEQYF.